This T cell receptor beta chain was captured in a study of OX40 agonist ivuxolimab in advanced cancers. This clone is a singleton in its sample. CDR3 length: 13 amino acids. Trimming stripped 3 bases from V and 8 bases from J, with 13 bases between. The germline V gene encodes CDR1 SEHNR and CDR2 FQNEAQ (reference sequence). The repertoire was sequenced with immunoSEQ multiplex PCR; TCRdb's copy has only in-frame clones and lacks some. Altogether about 76,000 clones are present, approximately 86% being singletons, with the ten largest covering 2.5% to 3%. The rearrangement links TRBV7-9 to TRBJ1-1; no clear D gene. This receptor was taken from an adult with an advanced solid tumor such as melanoma, head and neck, liver or kidney cancer. The sequenced sample was CD4+ or CD8+ T cells sorted from blood, obtained in a trial of the OX40 agonist ivuxolimab. CDR3 DNA sequence: TGTGCCAGCAGCTTGGAAACTGGAGGAGAAGCTTTCTTT. This codes for CASSLETGGEAFF.